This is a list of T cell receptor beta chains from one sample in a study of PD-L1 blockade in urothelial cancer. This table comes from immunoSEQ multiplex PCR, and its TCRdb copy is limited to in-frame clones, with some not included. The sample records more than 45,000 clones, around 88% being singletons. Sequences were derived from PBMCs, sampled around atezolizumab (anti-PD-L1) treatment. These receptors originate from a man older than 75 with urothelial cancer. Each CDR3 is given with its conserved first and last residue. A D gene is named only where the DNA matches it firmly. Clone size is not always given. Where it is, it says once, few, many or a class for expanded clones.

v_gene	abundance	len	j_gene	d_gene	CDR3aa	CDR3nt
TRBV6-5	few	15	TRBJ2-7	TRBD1	CASSYQGAPIYEQYF	TGTGCCAGCAGTTACCAGGGGGCGCCGATCTACGAGCAGTACTTC
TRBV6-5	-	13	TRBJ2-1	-	CASSYTTGGKQFF	TGTGCCAGCAGTTACACGACAGGTGGTAAGCAGTTCTTC
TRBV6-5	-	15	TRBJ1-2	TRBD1	CASSLGGQSNYGYTF	TGTGCCAGCAGTTTGGGGGGACAGAGTAACTATGGCTACACCTTC
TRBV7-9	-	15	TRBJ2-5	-	CASSHPGNLGETQYF	TGTGCCAGCAGCCACCCCGGGAATCTGGGGGAGACCCAGTACTTC
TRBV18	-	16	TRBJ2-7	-	CASSPVGHPSSYEQYF	TGTGCCAGCTCACCAGTCGGACATCCATCCTCCTACGAGCAGTACTTC
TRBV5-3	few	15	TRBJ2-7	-	CARSRRLVLRYEQYF	TGTGCCAGAAGCCGGAGACTAGTCCTACGCTACGAGCAGTACTTC
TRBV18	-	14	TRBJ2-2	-	CASSPMGATGELFF	TGTGCCAGCTCACCAATGGGAGCCACCGGGGAGCTGTTTTTT
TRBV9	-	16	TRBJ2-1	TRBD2	CASSAPGLAGLNEQFF	TGTGCCAGCAGCGCCCCGGGACTAGCGGGTCTGAATGAGCAGTTCTTC
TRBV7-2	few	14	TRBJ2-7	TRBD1	CASSFRQGVYEQYF	TGTGCCAGCAGCTTCAGACAGGGAGTCTACGAGCAGTACTTC
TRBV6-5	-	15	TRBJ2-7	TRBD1	CASSHSPQGVGEQYF	TGTGCCAGCAGTCACTCCCCCCAGGGGGTTGGGGAGCAGTACTTC
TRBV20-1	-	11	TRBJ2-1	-	CSARLRGEQFF	TGCAGTGCTAGACTCCGCGGGGAGCAGTTCTTC
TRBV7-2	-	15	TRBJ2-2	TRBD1	CASSLATGFTGELFF	TGTGCCAGCAGTCTCGCGACAGGGTTCACCGGGGAGCTGTTTTTT
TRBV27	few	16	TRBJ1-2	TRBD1	CASSLSHPGTANGYTF	TGTGCCAGCAGTTTAAGCCATCCGGGGACAGCGAATGGCTACACCTTC
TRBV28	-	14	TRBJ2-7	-	CASSLRGRSYEQYF	TGTGCCAGCAGTTTAAGGGGCAGGTCCTACGAGCAGTACTTC
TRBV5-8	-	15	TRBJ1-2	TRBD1	CASSLAPGTGYGYTF	TGTGCCAGCAGCTTGGCCCCCGGGACAGGGTATGGCTACACCTTC
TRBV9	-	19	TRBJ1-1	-	CASSVATWGRGMMNTEAFF	TGTGCCAGCAGCGTAGCAACGTGGGGCAGGGGAATGATGAACACTGAAGCTTTCTTT
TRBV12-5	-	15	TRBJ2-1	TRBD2	CASGFFSGSYPEQFF	TGTGCTAGTGGTTTTTTTAGCGGGAGCTATCCTGAGCAGTTCTTC
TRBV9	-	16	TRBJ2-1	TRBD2	CASSVAWASGYNEQFF	TGTGCCAGCAGCGTAGCTTGGGCTAGCGGGTACAATGAGCAGTTCTTC
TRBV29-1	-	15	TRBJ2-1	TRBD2	CSVGERESSYNEQFF	TGCAGCGTTGGGGAGCGGGAGAGCTCCTACAATGAGCAGTTCTTC
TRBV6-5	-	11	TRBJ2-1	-	CASRNRDIEFF	TGTGCCAGCAGAAACCGGGACATTGAGTTCTTC
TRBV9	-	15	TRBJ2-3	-	CASSVNTGTTDTQYF	TGTGCCAGCAGCGTAAATACAGGGACCACAGATACGCAGTATTTT
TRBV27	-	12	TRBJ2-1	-	CASGRLFNEQFF	TGTGCCAGCGGAAGACTCTTTAATGAGCAGTTCTTC
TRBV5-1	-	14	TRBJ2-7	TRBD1	CASSFDRVSYEQYF	TGCGCCAGCAGCTTCGACAGGGTGTCCTACGAGCAGTACTTC
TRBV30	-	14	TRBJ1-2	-	CAWSQLQGTYGYTF	TGTGCCTGGAGTCAACTACAGGGTACTTATGGCTACACCTTC
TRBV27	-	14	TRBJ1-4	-	CASSGRTTNEKLFF	TGTGCCAGCAGTGGCAGGACAACTAATGAAAAACTGTTTTTT
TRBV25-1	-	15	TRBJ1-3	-	CASTPPSGSGNTIYF	TGTGCCAGCACTCCGCCCTCCGGCTCTGGAAACACCATATATTTT
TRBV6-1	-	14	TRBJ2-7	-	CASSEGAVMDEQYF	TGTGCCAGCAGTGAAGGTGCGGTAATGGACGAGCAGTACTTC
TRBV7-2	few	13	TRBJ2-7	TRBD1	CASSQDRVYEQYF	TGTGCCAGCAGTCAGGACAGGGTGTACGAGCAGTACTTC
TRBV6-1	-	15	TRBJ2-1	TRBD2	CASSPGTSGYNEQFF	TGTGCCAGCAGCCCCGGGACTAGCGGATACAATGAGCAGTTCTTC
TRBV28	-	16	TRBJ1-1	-	CASSSQYYRGNTEAFF	TGTGCCAGCAGTTCACAATACTATAGGGGGAACACTGAAGCTTTCTTT